This record looks at one T cell receptor beta chain sequence and its context. What it recognizes is unknown. These data are taken from a study of T-cell memory formation after mild COVID-19. Looking at the study overall: The two donors had largely donor-specific TCR clusters. Study outcomes and limitations: Researchers report contracting CD4+ clones mostly in CM and EM, with CD8+ clones in EMRA. Clones shrinking from day 15 to 85 showed even CD4/CD8 mixes; later expanders tilted CD4+.

The CDR3 runs 16 residues. Germline V gives CDR1 SGDLS, CDR2 YYNGEE. The V segment lost 3 bases and the J segment 0 bases; nucleotides outside the gene matches: 5. Employing constant-segment primers, 5'RACE generated TCR alpha and TCR beta cDNA libraries bearing sample barcodes and UMIs. TCRdb reanalysed the 5' RACE reads using MiXCR and keeps one entry per CDR3 protein. The data show more than 110,000 distinct CDR3 sequences, 14% seen once. V and J are TRBV9 and TRBJ2-1, with 8 bases identical to TRBD1. Sequenced input: PBMCs or a T cell subset sorted from them (not recorded which). The TCR sequence derives from an adult woman who had mild COVID-19 (a few samples of this study predate the infection). Cell type and time point are not known. The CDR3 DNA reads TGTGCCAGCAGCGCCTCGACAGGGGTCTCCTACAATGAGCAGTTCTTC. Translation: CASSASTGVSYNEQFF.